These 10 T cell receptor beta chains were all obtained from the same sample, sequenced in a study of blood T cell repertoires in COVID-19. The repertoire was sequenced with immunoSEQ multiplex PCR; TCRdb's copy has only in-frame clones and lacks some. Of about 59,000 clones in the sample, 75% to 95% were seen once. The specimen sequenced was peripheral blood. The receptors come from a man of 80 years or more with acute or convalescent COVID-19.

This chain connects TRBV4-1 to TRBJ1-4; D possibly corresponds to TRBD1 (6 bases). With 4 bases removed from V and 9 bases from J, the gap between germline ends came to 18 bases. This CDR3 region has 15 residues. The germline CDR1 and CDR2 sequences are MGHRA and YSYEKL. The CDR3: CASSPMGAASKKLFF. The CDR3 DNA reads TGCGCCAGCAGCCCGATGGGGGCCGCCTCCAAAAAACTGTTTTTT.

The chain combines TRBV7-2 with TRBJ2-3; perhaps TRBD2 as D (6 bases). Germline CDR1 SGHTA, CDR2 FQGNSA. The CDR3 is 15 amino acids. The V and J ends lost 4 bases and 6 bases respectively, with 17 bases between them. CDR3 coding DNA: TGTGCCAGCAGCTCCCGCGGGGACTGGGTGGATACGCAGTATTTT. This gives the protein CASSSRGDWVDTQYF.

The J gene is TRBJ2-3, the V gene TRBV7-2, with D possibly being TRBD1 (6 bases). This CDR3 region has 15 residues. Trimming left V 4 bases short and J 4 bases short, with 15 bases between. Germline V CDR1 and CDR2: SGHTA, FQGNSA. CDR3 loop: CASSSRTAGADTQYF. DNA for the CDR3: TGTGCCAGCAGCTCTCGGACCGCAGGGGCAGATACGCAGTATTTT.

The chain carries TRBV30 and TRBJ2-5; 8 nucleotides align to TRBD2. CDR1 is GTSNPN and CDR2 is SVGIG in the germline V gene (reference sequence). V lost 4 bases, J lost 9 bases, and 10 bases stayed unmatched. The CDR3 is 13 residues long. CDR3 nucleotides: TGTGCCTGGAACCCCCCATTGCGGGGGGCCCAGTACTTC. Its translation is CAWNPPLRGAQYF.

CDR3 region: CASSYPPGRAYNEQFF. The CDR3 bases are TGTGCCAGCAGTTATCCCCCTGGGAGGGCCTACAATGAGCAGTTCTTC. The chain has TRBV28 and TRBJ2-1; 7 nucleotides agree with TRBD2. Germline CDR1 and CDR2: MDHEN and SYDVKM. The V and J ends lost 4 bases and 2 bases, in that order; junction bases with no gene match: 8. This CDR3 has 16 amino acids.

The rearrangement uses TRBV5-1 and TRBJ2-3; D not resolved. Trimming took off 0 bases at V and 2 bases at J, with 7 bases between the two ends. Germline V gene sequence: CDR1 SGHRS, CDR2 YFSETQ. There are 14 residues in the CDR3. The CDR3 DNA reads TGCGCCAGCAGCTTGGGCGGCAACACAGATACGCAGTATTTT. Its translation is CASSLGGNTDTQYF.

The V call is TRBV3-1 (or the pseudogene TRBV3-2), the J call TRBJ2-5; TRBD1 aligns across 9 bases. V dropped 5 bases and J dropped 5; count of bases not matched to a gene: 9. CDR3 length: 15 amino acids. CDR1 LGHDT and CDR2 YNNKEL come from the germline V gene (reference sequence). The CDR3 region is CASSGRTGEGETQYF. For the CDR3, the DNA is TGTGCCAGCAGCGGGAGGACAGGGGAGGGGGAGACCCAGTACTTC.

For the CDR3, the DNA is TGCGCCAGCAGCTGGGGTAGCGGGGGCTCCTACAATGAGCAGTTCTTC. Encoded protein: CASSWGSGGSYNEQFF. The chain links TRBV5-1 to TRBJ2-1; 9 nucleotides line up with TRBD2. V dropped 3 bases and J dropped 0; count of bases not matched to a gene: 4. This CDR3 is built from 16 residues. Germline loops: CDR1 SGHRS, CDR2 YFSETQ.

This clone was picked up one time. The V and J genes are TRBV7-8 and TRBJ1-4; D is unclear. The CDR3 is 14 amino acids. V was cut by 3 bases and J by 7 bases, with 12 bases left in between. Germline values: CDR1 SGHVS, CDR2 FQNEAQ. For the CDR3, the DNA is TGTGCCAGCAGCTTTCGGGAAGGGAGTGAAAAACTGTTTTTT. It codes for CASSFREGSEKLFF.

This clone came up a few times. V and J are TRBV6-5 and TRBJ1-1; no firm D call. This CDR3 is built from 14 residues. Germline V gene sequence: CDR1 MNHEY, CDR2 SVGAGI. V lost 6 bases to trimming and J lost 0 bases, with 11 bases between them. The CDR3 is CASSSGSLNTEAFF. CDR3 nucleotide sequence: TGTGCCAGCAGCTCCGGGTCGCTGAACACTGAAGCTTTCTTT.